The T cell receptor (beta chain) described here comes from a study of shared clonotypes between healthy human individuals. Data came from immunoSEQ multiplex PCR; TCRdb stores just in-frame clones and leaves some out. The sample shows 2 million to 2.5 million clones, approximately 96% of them seen only once. Study-wide points: The study found 4.5% to 6% of naive CD4 clonotypes shared across a few donors.

This clone was picked up one time. Its antigen is currently unknown. V dropped 10 bases and J dropped 0 bases, with 13 bases sitting between them. Per germline, CDR1 MNHEY and CDR2 SVGAGI. CDR3 length: 15 residues. The TCR originated in a man aged 18 to 35 in good health. Sequenced input: naive CD4+ T cells sorted from blood. As to subset: CD45RA+ positively selected. The chain carries TRBV6-5 and TRBJ2-6; no firm D call. The chain's CDR3 is CATAMFTSGANVLTF. The CDR3 coding sequence is TGTGCCACCGCAATGTTTACCTCTGGGGCCAACGTCCTGACTTTC.